This record concerns one T cell receptor (beta chain) sequence. The PCR employed 60 Vbeta primers together with 13 Jbeta primers. Using immunoSEQ multiplex PCR, the repertoire was profiled, and TCRdb retains in-frame clones only, with some absent. The data contain under 150,000 clones, 82% of them singletons. The sample originates from a study of cytomegalovirus exposure and HLA in healthy donors. The CDR3 length is 13 residues. The germline V and J ends were trimmed by 1 base and 5 bases, with 10 bases remaining between them. In germline, CDR1 is SGDLS, CDR2 YYNGEE. V and J are TRBV9 and TRBJ2-7, with D perhaps matching TRBD2 (6 bases). The specimen sequenced was PBMCs. The receptor's source is a male donor in good health and CMV-seronegative. The CDR3 protein is CASSVSGGDEQYF. CDR3 nucleotide sequence: TGTGCCAGCAGCGTAAGTGGAGGGGACGAGCAGTACTTC.